This T cell receptor (beta chain) was captured by sequencing in a study of human T cells and chemical hapten exposure. Study context: Patients had diphenylcyclopropenone applied to the scalp weekly throughout the approximately 24-week study.

V was trimmed by 4 bases and J by 4 bases, leaving 9 bases between them. Germline-derived CDR1 and CDR2 are SGHDT and YYEEEE. This CDR3 has 12 amino acids. TCRdb used MiXCR to reprocess the RACE reads, holding one entry per CDR3 protein. The sample gives around 300,000 distinct CDR3 sequences, approximately 7.5% of which show up once; roughly 1.2% is in the top ten. Noted time point: pre-sensitization, week 0. Indicated treatment: therapeutic diphenylcyclopropenone sensitization with weekly scalp DPC. Only a few counts were recorded for this clonotype. The chain uses TRBV5-6 and TRBJ2-7; tentatively, D is TRBD1 (5 bases). The input for sequencing was whole blood, taken in connection with sensitization to the hapten diphenylcyclopropenone (DPC). The receptor comes from a man in his late teens or twenties with alopecia areata. Some clones in this sample may be carry-over from other donors' samples. For the CDR3, the DNA is TGTGCCAGCAGCAGGACACAGTACGAGCAGTACGTC. Protein product: CASSRTQYEQYV.